Below, one T cell receptor (beta chain) is given with its context. The antigen is not known. These data are taken from a study of blood T cells in healthy people across ages. Study results and limitations: The donors' CMV status was not determined, possibly confounding changes in expanded clonotypes. As age increased, TCR beta diversity per million T cells fell in a roughly linear fashion.

Germline V gene lookup returns CDR1 KGHDR and CDR2 SFDVKD. Trimming cost V 3 bases and J 7 bases, with 5 bases left between them. This CDR3 contains 12 residues. Alongside a J-beta primer mix, a sample-barcoded 5' primer served in a second PCR lasting about 6 to 12 cycles. In TCRdb, the 5' RACE reads were re-called with MiXCR into one record per CDR3 protein. The table includes around 700,000 distinct CDR3 sequences, 25% detected once. Separately, the same data were catalogued under a study of T cells of mothers and their children. That source notes: Primer M1S, used in the second PCR, introduced sample barcodes and 2-4 random nucleotides.

This chain connects TRBV24-1 to TRBJ2-2; D not certain. The specimen sequenced was blood. The clonotype was recovered from a boy aged 5-17 years in good health. Here the CDR3 reads CATSDPRGELFF. The CDR3 coding sequence is TGTGCCACCAGTGATCCCCGCGGGGAGCTGTTTTTT.